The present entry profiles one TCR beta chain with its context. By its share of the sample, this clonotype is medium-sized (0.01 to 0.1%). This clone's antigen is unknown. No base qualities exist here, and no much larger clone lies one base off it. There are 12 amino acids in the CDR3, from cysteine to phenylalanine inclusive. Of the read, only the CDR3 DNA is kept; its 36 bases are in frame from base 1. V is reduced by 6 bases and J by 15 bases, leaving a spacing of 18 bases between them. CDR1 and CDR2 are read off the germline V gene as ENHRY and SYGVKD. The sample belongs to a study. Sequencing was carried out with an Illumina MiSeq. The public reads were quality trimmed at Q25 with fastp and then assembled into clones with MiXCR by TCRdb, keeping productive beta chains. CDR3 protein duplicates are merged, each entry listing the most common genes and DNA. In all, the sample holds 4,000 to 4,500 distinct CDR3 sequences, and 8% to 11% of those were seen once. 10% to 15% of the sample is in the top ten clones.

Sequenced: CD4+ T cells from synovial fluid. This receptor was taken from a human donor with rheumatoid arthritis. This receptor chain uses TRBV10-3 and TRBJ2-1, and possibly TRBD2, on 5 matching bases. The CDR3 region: CAISRSGISLFF. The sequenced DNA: TGTGCCATCAGCCGGTCGGGGATTAGTTTGTTCTTC.